This TCR beta chain was sequenced for a study of Graves' ophthalmopathy and Graves' hyperthyroidism. In the study overall: Hyperthyroidism is called stable when no ophthalmopathy develops within 18 months of follow-up. General study points: Blood also contained most of the expanded thyroid clonotypes above 0.001 frequency.

Concerning this clonotype itself: The target antigen is unknown. A read error is possible here, since a much larger clone lies one base away. The conserved phenylalanine or tryptophan is not found at the CDR3 terminus, so this likely reflects a read error.

Amplification from RNA transcripts yielded the TCR beta CDR3 regions. First-round RT-PCR used HTBI primers; second-round multiplex PCR followed. TCRdb passed the multiplex PCR reads through MiXCR, listing each CDR3 protein once. The table has around 1,200,000 distinct CDR3 sequences, 35% to 40% seen once. Trimming pared 3 bases from V and 2 bases from J, leaving 22 bases between. The CDR3 has 17 residues. Germline V gene sequence: CDR1 SQVTM, CDR2 ANQGSEA. The sequencing sample was made of peripheral blood or thyroid tissue (not recorded which). The sequence came from an adult man with Graves' hyperthyroidism. The chain combines TRBV29-1 with TRBJ2-5; D possibly matches TRBD1 or TRBD2 (5 bases each). CDR3 in DNA: TGCAGCGTTGACGGGGAACAGGTGGGGTTGGGGCAAGAGACCCAGTACTTA. It specifies CSVDGEQVGLGQETQYL.